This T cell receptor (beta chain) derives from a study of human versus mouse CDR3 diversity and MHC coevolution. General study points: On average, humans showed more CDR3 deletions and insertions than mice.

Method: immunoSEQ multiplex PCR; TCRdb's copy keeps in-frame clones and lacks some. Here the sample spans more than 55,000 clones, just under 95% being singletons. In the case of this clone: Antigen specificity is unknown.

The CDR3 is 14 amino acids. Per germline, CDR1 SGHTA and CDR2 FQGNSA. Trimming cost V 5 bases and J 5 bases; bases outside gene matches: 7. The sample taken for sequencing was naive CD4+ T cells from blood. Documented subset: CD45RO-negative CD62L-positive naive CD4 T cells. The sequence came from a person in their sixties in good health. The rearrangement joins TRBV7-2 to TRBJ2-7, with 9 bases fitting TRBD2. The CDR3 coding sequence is TGTGCCAGCAGCCTCGAGCGGGAGGCCCACGAGCAGTACTTC. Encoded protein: CASSLEREAHEQYF.